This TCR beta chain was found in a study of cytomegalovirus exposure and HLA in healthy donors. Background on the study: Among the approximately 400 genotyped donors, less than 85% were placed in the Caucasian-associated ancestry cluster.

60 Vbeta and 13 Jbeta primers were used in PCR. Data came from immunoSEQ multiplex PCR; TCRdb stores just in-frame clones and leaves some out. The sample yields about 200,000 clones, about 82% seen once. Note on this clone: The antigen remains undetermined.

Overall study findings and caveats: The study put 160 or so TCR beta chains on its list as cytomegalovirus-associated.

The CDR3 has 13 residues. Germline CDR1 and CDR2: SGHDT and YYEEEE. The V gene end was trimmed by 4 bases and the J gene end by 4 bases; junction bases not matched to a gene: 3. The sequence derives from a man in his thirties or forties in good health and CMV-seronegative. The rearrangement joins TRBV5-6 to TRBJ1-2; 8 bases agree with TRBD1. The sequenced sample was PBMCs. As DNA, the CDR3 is TGTGCCAGCAGCCTCGGGACAGGCTATGGCTACACCTTC. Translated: CASSLGTGYGYTF.